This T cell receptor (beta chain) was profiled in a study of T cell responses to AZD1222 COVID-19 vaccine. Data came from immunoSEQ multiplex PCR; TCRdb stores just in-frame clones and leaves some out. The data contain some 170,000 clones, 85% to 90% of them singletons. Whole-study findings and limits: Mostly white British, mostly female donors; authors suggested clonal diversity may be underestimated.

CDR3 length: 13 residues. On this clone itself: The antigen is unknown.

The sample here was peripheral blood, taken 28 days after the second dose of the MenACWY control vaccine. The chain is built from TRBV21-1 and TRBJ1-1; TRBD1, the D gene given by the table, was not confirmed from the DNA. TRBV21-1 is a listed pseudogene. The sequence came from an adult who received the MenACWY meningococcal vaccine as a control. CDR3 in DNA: TGTGCCAGCAGAGACAGGGGGGACGCTGAAGCTTTCTTT. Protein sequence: CASRDRGDAEAFF.